Presented here are 14 T cell receptor beta chains from one specimen sequenced in a study of Tregs in tolerant kidney transplant recipients. Assay: immunoSEQ multiplex PCR; the TCRdb copy retains only in-frame clones and omits some. Its listing shows over 25,000 clones. Sequencing was performed on CD8+ T cells from blood, taken before the transplant. These receptors came from a human donor who received a combined kidney and bone marrow transplant.

Of note for this clone: The CDR3 end is not reached by the read, which stops 3 residues before it; the germline J gene fills it in. The V call is TRBV7-9, the J call TRBJ2-2, with D perhaps TRBD1 (5 bases). Per germline, CDR1 SEHNR and CDR2 FQNEAQ (reference sequence). The CDR3 is 13 residues long. V was cut by 1 base and J by 5 bases, with 5 bases left in between. Partial CDR3 DNA: TGTGCCAGCAGCTTAGGACAGACCGGGGAG. Protein: CASSLGQTGE. The whole CDR3 sequence reads CASSLGQTGELFF.

Notes on this clone: The DNA ends 3 residues before the CDR3 does, and the rest of the CDR3 is filled in from the germline J gene. The rearrangement links TRBV19 to TRBJ2-5; D perhaps matches TRBD2 (6 bases). This CDR3 comprises 15 residues. Germline loops: CDR1 LNHDA, CDR2 SQIVND (reference sequence). The V end lost 1 base, the J end lost 1 base, and 10 bases lay between the germline ends. Incomplete CDR3 DNA: TGTGCCAGTAGTATAGGGGGGGACCTCCAAGAGACC. Its protein product is CASSIGGDLQET. The whole CDR3 reads CASSIGGDLQETQYF.

With regard to this clone: The CDR3 extends 3 residues past the end of the read, so its final part is completed from the germline J gene. V usage is TRBV5-6 and J usage is TRBJ2-7, with TRBD1 matching 7 bases. Germline V gives CDR1 SGHDT, CDR2 YYEEEE. The CDR3 has 14 residues. Trimming cost V 4 bases and J 4 bases; bases outside gene matches: 8. The CDR3 sequence: CASSPWDRHYEQYF. The CDR3 bases that were read are TGTGCCAGCAGCCCGTGGGACAGACATTACGAG.

On this clone itself: The CDR3 end is not reached by the read, which stops 3 residues before it; the germline J gene fills it in. The rearrangement links TRBV5-1 to TRBJ1-6; 8 nucleotides line up with TRBD1. CDR3 size: 15 residues. Germline values: CDR1 SGHRS, CDR2 YFSETQ. V shed 3 bases and J 4 bases; nucleotides not matched to a gene: 3. The covered CDR3 bases are TGCGCCAGCAGCTACCGGGACAGGTATAATTCACCC. Its protein is CASSYRDRYNSP. The entire CDR3 protein reads CASSYRDRYNSPLHF.

With regard to this clone: The DNA ends 3 residues before the CDR3 does, and the rest of the CDR3 is filled in from the germline J gene. The chain is built from TRBV28 and TRBJ1-1, with a possible D match to TRBD1 (5 bases). V was clipped by 8 bases and J by 2 bases, with 9 bases between them. The germline CDR1 and CDR2 sequences are MDHEN and SYDVKM. The CDR3 is 12 residues long. This CDR3 reads CASRDSNTEAFF. CDR3 DNA (partial): TGTGCCAGCCGTGACAGCAACACTGAA.

Comments on this clone: The read ends 3 residues early relative to the CDR3; the germline J gene fills the gap. The chain recombines TRBV20-1 with TRBJ2-3; perhaps TRBD1 as D (5 bases). Germline CDR1 reads DFQATT; CDR2 reads SNEGSKA (reference sequence). The CDR3 contains 15 residues. The V end lost 7 bases, the J end lost 3 bases, and 20 bases lay between the germline ends. The CDR3 protein is CSGTLIEQGTDTQYF. The sequenced CDR3 bases are TGCAGTGGCACGCTGATCGAGCAGGGAACAGATACG.

With regard to this clone: The sequenced fragment ends 3 residues before the CDR3 boundary, so the rest is inferred from the germline J gene. The chain couples TRBV10-1 to TRBJ2-1, with D maybe TRBD1 (5 bases). Germline CDR1 and CDR2: WNHNN and SYGVQD (reference sequence). V was shortened by 5 bases and J by 6 bases, with 11 bases between the two germline ends. The CDR3 sequence is 13 residues long. The part of the CDR3 DNA that was read is TGCGCCAGCAGTTCTGACAGACTCAATGAG. Translating gives CASSSDRLNE. The full CDR3 protein is CASSSDRLNEQFF.

Turning to this clone: The read comes to an end 3 residues before the CDR3 does, leaving the germline J gene to fill in the end. The J gene is TRBJ1-1, the V gene TRBV2; 10 bases are shared with TRBD1. Germline V gene sequence: CDR1 SNHLY, CDR2 FYNNEI. Germline trimming cut 6 bases from V and 5 bases from J; bases unmatched to any gene: 6. This CDR3 spans 14 amino acids. This chain's CDR3 is CASSKPDRGTEAFF. Partial CDR3 DNA: TGTGCCAGCAGCAAGCCGGACAGGGGGACTGAA.

Concerning this clone: With the read ending 3 residues before the CDR3 end, the germline J gene is used to fill in that end. This chain connects TRBV2 to TRBJ2-6; 7 bases line up with TRBD1. V shed 8 bases and J 0 bases; nucleotides not matched to a gene: 7. CDR1 and CDR2 from the germline V gene are SNHLY and FYNNEI. The CDR3 totals 16 residues. The CDR3 reads CASFRQGRSGANVLTF. The sequenced CDR3 bases are TGTGCCAGCTTCAGACAGGGCCGCTCTGGGGCCAACGTC.

About this clone itself: Sequencing ends 3 residues short of the CDR3 end; the germline J gene provides the rest. The chain carries TRBV7-6 and TRBJ2-3; the D gene is possibly TRBD1 (6 bases). Per the germline V gene, CDR1 is SGHVS and CDR2 is FNYEAQ. V was cut by 5 bases and J by 0 bases, with 15 bases left in between. This CDR3 contains 16 residues. CDR3 protein: CASSLLTGPSTDTQYF. CDR3 DNA, as far as it was read: TGTGCCAGCAGCCTACTGACAGGCCCTAGCACAGATACG. Combining the CDR3 with reference TRBV7-6 and TRBJ2-3 gives the whole variable domain GAGVSQSPRYKVTKRGQDVALRCDPISGHVSLYWYRQALGQGPEFLTYFNYEAQQDKSGLPNDRFSAERPEGSISTLTIQRTEQRDSAMYRCASSLLTGPSTDTQYFGPGTRLTVL.

About this clone itself: The read ends 3 residues shy of where the CDR3 ends; the end is completed using the germline J gene. The chain has TRBV6-2 or TRBV6-3 and TRBJ2-7; 14 bases fit TRBD2. Germline CDR1 and CDR2: MNHEY and SVGEGT. V was clipped by 6 bases and J by 5 bases; unmatched bases: 9. The CDR3 covers 16 residues. CDR3 DNA, as far as it was read: TGTGCCAGCAGCGACCGACTAGCGGGAGGGAGGAACGAG. It specifies CASSDRLAGGRNE. The full CDR3 sequence reads CASSDRLAGGRNEQYF.

For this clone: Sequencing ends 3 residues short of the CDR3 end; the germline J gene provides the rest. The V call is TRBV19, the J call TRBJ1-1, with a weak D call TRBD1 (5 bases). Trimming left V 7 bases short and J 0 bases short, with 15 bases between. Germline lookup yields CDR1 LNHDA and CDR2 SQIVND (reference sequence). The CDR3 spans 15 residues. The sequenced part of the CDR3 DNA is TGTGCCAGTACCCCTGAGGAGGGGTTGAACACTGAA. It codes for CASTPEEGLNTE. The whole CDR3 reads CASTPEEGLNTEAFF.

In regard to this clone: The read terminates 3 residues before the CDR3 end, so the remaining end is supplied by the germline J gene. The chain uses TRBV2 and TRBJ1-4, with D maybe TRBD1 (5 bases). CDR3 length: 14 amino acids. Germline V gives CDR1 SNHLY, CDR2 FYNNEI. The germline V and J ends were trimmed by 4 bases and 7 bases, with 13 bases remaining between them. Incomplete CDR3 DNA: TGTGCCAGCAGTGGGACTAGGGGAGGTGAAAAA. Protein product: CASSGTRGGEK. The complete CDR3 sequence is CASSGTRGGEKLFF.

Notes on this clone: The CDR3 end is not reached by the read, which stops 3 residues before it; the germline J gene fills it in. The chain joins TRBV18 to TRBJ2-3, with D perhaps TRBD2 (5 bases). From germline, CDR1 is KGHSH and CDR2 LQKENI. Trimming took 2 bases from V and 4 from J, leaving 16 bases between them. CDR3 size: 16 residues. The CDR3 loop reads CASSPDIRSSADTQYF. The covered CDR3 bases are TGTGCCAGCTCACCAGACATCCGGAGTAGCGCAGATACG.